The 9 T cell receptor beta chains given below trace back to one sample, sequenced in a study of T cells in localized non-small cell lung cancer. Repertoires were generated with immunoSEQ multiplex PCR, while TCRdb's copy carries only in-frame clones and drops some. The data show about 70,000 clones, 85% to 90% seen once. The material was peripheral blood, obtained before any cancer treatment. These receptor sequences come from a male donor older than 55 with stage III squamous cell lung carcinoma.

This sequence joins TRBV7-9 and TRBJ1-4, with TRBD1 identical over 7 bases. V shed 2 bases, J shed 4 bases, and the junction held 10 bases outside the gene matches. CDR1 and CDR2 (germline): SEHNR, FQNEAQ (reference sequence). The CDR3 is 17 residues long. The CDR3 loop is CASSLNMLQGLNEKLFF. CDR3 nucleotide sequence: TGTGCCAGCAGCTTAAATATGCTACAGGGGCTTAATGAAAAACTGTTTTTT.

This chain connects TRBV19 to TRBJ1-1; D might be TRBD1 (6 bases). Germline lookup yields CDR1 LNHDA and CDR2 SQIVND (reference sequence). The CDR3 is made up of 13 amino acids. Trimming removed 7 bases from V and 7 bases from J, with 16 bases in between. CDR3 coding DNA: TGTGCCAGTATCCCTCCGGGACACCATGAAGCTTTCTTT. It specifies CASIPPGHHEAFF.

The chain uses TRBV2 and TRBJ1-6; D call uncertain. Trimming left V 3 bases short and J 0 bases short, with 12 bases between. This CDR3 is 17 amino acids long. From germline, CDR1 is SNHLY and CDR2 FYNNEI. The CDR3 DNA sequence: TGTGCCAGCAGTGAGGTTCTGGGCCGCTCCTATAATTCACCCCTCCACTTT. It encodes CASSEVLGRSYNSPLHF.

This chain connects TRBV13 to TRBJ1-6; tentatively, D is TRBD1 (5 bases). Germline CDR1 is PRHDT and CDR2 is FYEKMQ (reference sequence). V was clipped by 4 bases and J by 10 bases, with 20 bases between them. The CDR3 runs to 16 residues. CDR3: CASSSGSGGSLSPLHF. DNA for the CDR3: TGTGCCAGCAGCTCCGGGTCTGGGGGATCTTTGTCACCCCTCCACTTT.

The CDR3 loop reads CASRPPGEGNSPLHF. DNA of the CDR3: TGCGCCAGCAGACCCCCGGGGGAGGGTAATTCACCCCTCCACTTT. This chain links TRBV10-2 with TRBJ1-6; tentative D call: TRBD1 (5 bases). V was cut by 6 bases and J by 6 bases, with 15 bases left in between. Per germline, CDR1 WSHSY and CDR2 SAAADI. This CDR3 is built from 15 residues.

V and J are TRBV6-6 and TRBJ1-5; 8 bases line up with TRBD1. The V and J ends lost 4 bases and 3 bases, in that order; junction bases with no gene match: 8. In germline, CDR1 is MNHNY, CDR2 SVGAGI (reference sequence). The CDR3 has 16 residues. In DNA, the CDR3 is TGTGCCAGCAGTTCCCCTTGGACAGGGATCAATCAGCCCCAGCATTTT. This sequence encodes CASSSPWTGINQPQHF.

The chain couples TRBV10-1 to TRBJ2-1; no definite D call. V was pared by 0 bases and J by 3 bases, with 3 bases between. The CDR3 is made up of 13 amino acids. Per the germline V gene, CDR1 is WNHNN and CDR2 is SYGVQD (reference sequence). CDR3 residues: CASSESGYNEQFF. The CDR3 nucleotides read TGCGCCAGCAGTGAGTCGGGCTACAATGAGCAGTTCTTC.

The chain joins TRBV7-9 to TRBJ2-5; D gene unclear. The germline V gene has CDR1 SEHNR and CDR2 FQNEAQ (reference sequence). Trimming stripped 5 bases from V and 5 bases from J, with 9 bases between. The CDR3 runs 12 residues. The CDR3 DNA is TGTGCCAGCAGCCCCCTCGGGGAGACCCAGTACTTC. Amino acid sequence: CASSPLGETQYF. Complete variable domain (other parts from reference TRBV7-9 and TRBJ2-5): DTGVSQNPRHKITKRGQNVTFRCDPISEHNRLYWYRQTLGQGPEFLTYFQNEAQLEKSRLLSDRFSAERPKGSFSTLEIQRTEQGDSAMYLCASSPLGETQYFGPGTRLLVL.

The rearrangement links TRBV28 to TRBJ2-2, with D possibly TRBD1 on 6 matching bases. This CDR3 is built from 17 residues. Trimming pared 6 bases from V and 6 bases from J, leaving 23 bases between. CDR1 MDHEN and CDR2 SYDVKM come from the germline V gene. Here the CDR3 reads CASRHMTGPVVAGELFF. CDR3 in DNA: TGTGCCAGCAGGCACATGACAGGCCCGGTCGTAGCCGGGGAGCTGTTTTTT.